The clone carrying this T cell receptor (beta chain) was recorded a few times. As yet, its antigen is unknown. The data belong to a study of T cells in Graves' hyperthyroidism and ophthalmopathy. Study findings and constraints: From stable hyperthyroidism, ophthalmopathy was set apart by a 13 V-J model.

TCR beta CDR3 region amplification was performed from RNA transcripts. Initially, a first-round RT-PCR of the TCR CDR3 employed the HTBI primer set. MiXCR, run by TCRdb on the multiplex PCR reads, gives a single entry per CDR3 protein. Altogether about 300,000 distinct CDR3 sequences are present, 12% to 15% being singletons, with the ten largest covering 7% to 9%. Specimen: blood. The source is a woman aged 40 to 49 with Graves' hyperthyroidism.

CDR3 sequence: CASSSSLGQRYEQYF. The DNA for the CDR3 is TGCGCCAGCAGCTCGTCCCTGGGACAGCGATACGAGCAGTACTTC. The chain uses TRBV5-1 and TRBJ2-7, with 7 bases aligning to TRBD1. Germline assignment: CDR1 SGHRS and CDR2 YFSETQ. The length of the CDR3 is 15 residues. With 3 bases clipped from V and 4 bases from J, the junction kept 10 bases outside the gene matches. Full variable domain (remainder filled in from reference TRBV5-1 and TRBJ2-7): KAGVTQTPRYLIKTRGQQVTLSCSPISGHRSVSWYQQTPGQGLQFLFEYFSETQRNKGNFPGRFSGRQFSNSRSEMNVSTLELGDSALYLCASSSSLGQRYEQYFGPGTRLTVT.